The sequence of this T cell receptor (beta chain) was determined in a study of T cell repertoires in cytomegalovirus infection. Study context: CMV infection together with matching HLA type was indicated by public TCR beta signatures. Points from the study as a whole: Ex vivo responses were dominated by HLA-C-restricted CMV-specific TCR beta clonotypes. People with CMV and the relevant HLA were identified by cumulative public TCR beta family frequency.

A word on this clonotype: What it binds is not known.

Each CDR3 protein is one row after TCRdb ran MiXCR on the reads. The table includes about 260,000 distinct CDR3 sequences, roughly an eighth detected once. This sequence originates from a human donor in good health (CMV status not recorded). Some clones in this sample may be carry-over from other donors' samples. The source material was PBMCs.

The CDR3 sequence is CASSSRQGLVGWETQYF. The CDR3 coding sequence is TGTGCCAGCAGTTCCCGTCAGGGTCTCGTTGGTTGGGAGACCCAGTACTTC. V usage is TRBV12-3 or TRBV12-4 and J usage is TRBJ2-5, with D perhaps matching TRBD1 (5 bases). V lost 4 bases and J lost 5, with 23 bases in between. The CDR3 consists of 17 residues.